The next 29 T cell receptor beta chains were all read from a single sample in a study of blood T cell repertoires in COVID-19. Method: immunoSEQ multiplex PCR; TCRdb's copy keeps in-frame clones and lacks some. The sample lists approximately 130,000 clones; 80% to 85% were seen once. The sequenced sample consisted of peripheral blood. These receptors were obtained from a woman in her sixties or seventies with active or convalescent COVID-19.

This chain connects TRBV24-1 to TRBJ2-1; TRBD1 aligns across 9 bases. The V gene end was trimmed by 5 bases and the J gene end by 2 bases; junction bases not matched to a gene: 3. The germline V gene encodes CDR1 KGHDR and CDR2 SFDVKD. The CDR3 is made up of 15 amino acids. Written as DNA, the CDR3 is TGTGCCACCAGTGGGACAGGGGCGCCCTACAATGAGCAGTTCTTC. Translating it yields CATSGTGAPYNEQFF.

On this clone: The junction does not match germline at one end; this may be a read error. This chain links TRBV3-1 (or the pseudogene TRBV3-2) with TRBJ1-1, with 10 bases lining up with TRBD1. CDR3 size: 12 residues. Per germline, CDR1 LGHDT and CDR2 YNNKEL (reference sequence). The CDR3 loop is CASSHPTGGMYF. The CDR3, as DNA: TGTGCCAGCAGCCACCCGACAGGGGGCATGTACTTT.

This chain joins TRBV14 and TRBJ2-2; 10 bases match TRBD2. This CDR3 spans 19 amino acids. V shed 0 bases, J shed 7 bases, and the junction held 14 bases outside the gene matches. Germline loops: CDR1 SGHDN, CDR2 FVKESK. The DNA for the CDR3 is TGTGCCAGCAGCCAAGATCATTCCCTGGCTAGCGGGAGTGTCGGGGAGCTGTTTTTT. Amino acid sequence: CASSQDHSLASGSVGELFF. The full variable domain, with the rest looked up from reference TRBV14 and TRBJ2-2, is EAGVTQFPSHSVIEKGQTVTLRCDPISGHDNLYWYRRVMGKEIKFLLHFVKESKQDESGMPNNRFLAERTGGTYSTLKVQPAELEDSGVYFCASSQDHSLASGSVGELFFGEGSRLTVL.

The chain uses TRBV18 and TRBJ2-5; 9 nucleotides align to TRBD1. J was trimmed by 4 bases and V by 0 bases; bases with no gene match: 0. Per the germline V gene, CDR1 is KGHSH and CDR2 is LQKENI. There are 14 residues in the CDR3. The CDR3 DNA reads TGTGCCAGCTCACCACCGGGACAGGGAGAGACCCAGTACTTC. Translating it yields CASSPPGQGETQYF.

This sequence joins TRBV7-6 and TRBJ1-1; weak D call: TRBD1 (5 bases). Germline V gene lookup returns CDR1 SGHVS and CDR2 FNYEAQ. The CDR3 has 15 amino acids. The V gene lost 3 bases and the J gene lost 4 bases, with 15 bases spanning the gap. DNA for the CDR3: TGTGCCAGCAGCTTTTTGTTGGGGCAAATCACTGAAGCTTTCTTT. Translation gives CASSFLLGQITEAFF.

The rearrangement uses TRBV3-1 (or the pseudogene TRBV3-2) and TRBJ2-3; 9 bases are shared with TRBD2. V shed 5 bases, J shed 7 bases, and the junction held 10 bases outside the gene matches. The CDR3 has 15 amino acids. The germline CDR1 and CDR2 sequences are LGHDT and YNNKEL (reference sequence). The CDR3 DNA sequence: TGTGCCAGCAGCGCCCGCGGGGGGGCTGTATATACGCAGTATTTT. It codes for CASSARGGAVYTQYF.

The rearrangement uses TRBV3-1 (or the pseudogene TRBV3-2) and TRBJ2-5; tentatively, D is TRBD2 (6 bases). Germline assignment: CDR1 LGHDT and CDR2 YNNKEL (reference sequence). Trimming took off 4 bases at V and 5 bases at J, with 8 bases between the two ends. The CDR3 spans 12 residues. CDR3 amino acids: CASSPGGETQYF. The CDR3 nucleotides read TGTGCCAGCAGCCCCGGGGGTGAGACCCAGTACTTC.

This chain links TRBV7-9 with TRBJ2-5; D is possibly TRBD1 (5 bases). With 1 base removed from V and 3 bases from J, the gap between germline ends came to 12 bases. This CDR3 is 15 amino acids long. Per the germline V gene, CDR1 is SEHNR and CDR2 is FQNEAQ (reference sequence). The CDR3 is CASSLEGQAEETQYF. The DNA of the CDR3 is TGTGCCAGCAGCTTAGAGGGGCAGGCAGAAGAGACCCAGTACTTC.

The V call is TRBV25-1, the J call TRBJ2-3; D possibly corresponds to TRBD1 (5 bases). CDR1 and CDR2 (germline): MGHDK, SYGVNS. The V end lost 3 bases, the J end lost 0 bases, and 13 bases lay between the germline ends. The CDR3 has 16 residues. The CDR3 spells CASSENRGTSTDTQYF. Written as DNA, the CDR3 is TGTGCCAGCAGTGAGAATAGGGGTACTAGCACAGATACGCAGTATTTT.

This chain joins TRBV30 and TRBJ2-2; tentatively, D is TRBD2 (6 bases). The germline V gene encodes CDR1 GTSNPN and CDR2 SVGIG (reference sequence). V was pared by 2 bases and J by 3 bases, with 16 bases between. The CDR3 contains 16 residues. The CDR3 DNA reads TGTGCCTGGAGTCCACCGGACGGGAGAGACACCGGGGAGCTGTTTTTT. Amino acids: CAWSPPDGRDTGELFF.

The chain employs TRBV5-6 and TRBJ2-3; 10 bases fit TRBD2. The J segment lost 3 bases and the V segment lost 2 bases, leaving 6 bases of the junction unmatched. Germline CDR1 and CDR2: SGHDT and YYEEEE. The CDR3 has 16 residues. CDR3 in amino acids: CASSFPSGSATDTQYF. The CDR3 coding sequence is TGTGCCAGCAGCTTCCCTAGCGGGAGTGCTACAGATACGCAGTATTTT.

This chain uses TRBV28 with TRBJ2-2; 7 bases are a match to TRBD1. The CDR3 contains 15 residues. The ends lost 4 bases at V and 1 base at J; junction bases unmatched: 3. Germline CDR1 reads MDHEN; CDR2 reads SYDVKM. The CDR3 nucleotides are TGTGCCAGCAGTTCGGGACAGAAGAACACCGGGGAGCTGTTTTTT. It translates to CASSSGQKNTGELFF. Full variable domain (remainder filled in from reference TRBV28 and TRBJ2-2): DVKVTQSSRYLVKRTGEKVFLECVQDMDHENMFWYRQDPGLGLRLIYFSYDVKMKEKGDIPEGYSVSREKKERFSLILESASTNQTSMYLCASSSGQKNTGELFFGEGSRLTVL.

CDR3 bases: TGTGCCAGCAGTGGGACTAATAACAATGAGCAGTTCTTC. Translation gives CASSGTNNNEQFF. The chain is built from TRBV2 and TRBJ2-1; weak D call: TRBD2 (6 bases). The CDR3 is made up of 13 amino acids. Germline CDR1 is SNHLY and CDR2 is FYNNEI. Trimming left V 4 bases short and J 5 bases short, with 9 bases between.

The chain couples TRBV7-2 to TRBJ2-7; D perhaps matches TRBD2 (7 bases). The V and J ends lost 6 bases and 4 bases respectively, with 16 bases between them. Germline V gene data show CDR1 as SGHTA and CDR2 as FQGNSA. CDR3 length: 14 residues. This chain's CDR3 is CASSLLGGAYEQYV. The CDR3 nucleotides are TGTGCCAGCAGTTTATTGGGGGGGGCTTACGAGCAGTACGTC.

The count of this clone is one. The rearrangement uses TRBV7-2 and TRBJ1-2; a possible D gene is TRBD1 (5 bases). CDR3 length: 14 amino acids. Trimming removed 2 bases from V and 4 bases from J, with 11 bases in between. Per germline, CDR1 SGHTA and CDR2 FQGNSA. The CDR3 sequence: CASSLPGNGYGYTF. The DNA for the CDR3 is TGTGCCAGCAGCTTACCAGGGAATGGCTATGGCTACACCTTC.

DNA of the CDR3: TGCGCCAGCAGCCAAGGGACAGGGAGCTCCTACGAGCAGTACTTC. Amino acids: CASSQGTGSSYEQYF. The chain recombines TRBV4-3 with TRBJ2-7; 8 bases agree with TRBD1. The CDR3 length is 15 residues. Germline V gene data show CDR1 as LGHNA and CDR2 as YSLEER. Trimming at V came to 1 base and at J to 0 bases, leaving 2 bases not matched to a gene.

V and J are TRBV19 and TRBJ1-5; possibly TRBD1 for D (6 bases). Germline CDR1 reads LNHDA; CDR2 reads SQIVND (reference sequence). There are 15 residues in the CDR3. Trimming took 1 base from V and 4 from J, leaving 11 bases between them. DNA of the CDR3: TGTGCCAGTAGTATAGGGGGGCCCAATAATCAGCCCCAGCATTTT. Translation: CASSIGGPNNQPQHF.

V usage is TRBV6-5 and J usage is TRBJ1-1; the D gene is possibly TRBD1 (6 bases). V lost 6 bases and J lost 4, with 9 bases in between. The CDR3 is 12 amino acids. The V gene's germline CDR1 is MNHEY and CDR2 SVGAGI. The CDR3: CASSNRATEAFF. Written as DNA, the CDR3 is TGTGCCAGCAGCAACAGGGCCACTGAAGCTTTCTTT.

V usage is TRBV7-9 and J usage is TRBJ1-5; D possibly corresponds to TRBD1 (6 bases). In germline, CDR1 is SEHNR, CDR2 FQNEAQ (reference sequence). The CDR3 totals 14 residues. The V end was cut by 5 bases, the J end by 3 bases, with 11 bases between. In DNA form, the CDR3 reads TGTGCCAGCAGCCAAGGACAGCTCAATCAGCCCCAGCATTTT. This sequence encodes CASSQGQLNQPQHF. Using reference TRBV7-9 and TRBJ1-5 for the parts outside the CDR3, the full variable domain is DTGVSQNPRHKITKRGQNVTFRCDPISEHNRLYWYRQTLGQGPEFLTYFQNEAQLEKSRLLSDRFSAERPKGSFSTLEIQRTEQGDSAMYLCASSQGQLNQPQHFGDGTRLSIL.

The J gene is TRBJ2-6, the V gene TRBV6-1, with TRBD2 matching 8 bases. Germline values: CDR1 MNHNS, CDR2 SASEGT. The CDR3 sequence is 17 residues long. V lost 4 bases, J lost 0 bases, and 5 bases stayed unmatched. CDR3 region: CASSGYGRGSGANVLTF. CDR3 DNA sequence: TGTGCCAGCAGTGGTTACGGGAGGGGCTCTGGGGCCAACGTCCTGACTTTC.

The chain is built from TRBV11-2 and TRBJ1-2, with 9 bases that match TRBD1. J was trimmed by 2 bases and V by 3 bases; bases with no gene match: 4. Per germline, CDR1 SGHAT and CDR2 FQNNGV. This CDR3 spans 15 amino acids. The CDR3, as DNA: TGTGCCAGCAGCTTCTCCGGGACAGGGAACTATGGCTACACCTTC. Translated: CASSFSGTGNYGYTF.

This chain links TRBV7-2 with TRBJ1-1; D is perhaps TRBD1 (6 bases). This CDR3 comprises 17 residues. Looked up from germline, CDR1 is SGHTA and CDR2 is FQGNSA. Trimming shortened V by 5 bases and J by 1 base, and 20 bases separated the two germline ends. The CDR3 coding sequence is TGTGCCAGCAGCCCCAGGGGTCGAAGGGACGGGAACACTGAAGCTTTCTTT. Protein: CASSPRGRRDGNTEAFF.

The V gene is TRBV19, the J gene TRBJ1-2, with 7 nucleotides matching TRBD1. CDR3 length equals 14 residues. The J segment lost 3 bases and the V segment lost 8 bases, leaving 9 bases of the junction unmatched. From germline, CDR1 is LNHDA and CDR2 SQIVND (reference sequence). The DNA for the CDR3 is TGTGCCAGTTCTAACAGGGGCGCCCACTATGGCTACACCTTC. Its protein is CASSNRGAHYGYTF.

V usage is TRBV6-2 or TRBV6-3 and J usage is TRBJ1-5, with 12 bases that match TRBD1. Germline-derived CDR1 and CDR2 are MNHEY and SVGEGT. The CDR3 loop spans 15 amino acids. J lost 7 bases, V lost 2 bases, and 3 bases had no gene match. The CDR3 sequence is CASSYTGTGGQPQHF. The CDR3 bases are TGTGCCAGCAGTTACACCGGGACAGGGGGCCAGCCCCAGCATTTT.

Only one count was recorded for this clone. The chain links TRBV10-3 to TRBJ1-2, with a possible D match to TRBD1 (6 bases). V lost 10 bases and J 7 bases, leaving 22 bases between the germline ends. CDR1 is ENHRY, CDR2 SYGVKD, per germline. The CDR3 runs 14 residues. The DNA of the CDR3 is TGTGCCACTAGGACAGACCCAAATGGGGGTGGCTACACCTTC. It encodes CATRTDPNGGGYTF.

The CDR3 DNA is TGTGCCAGCAGATCCTCTTCTAGAGCGGGAGGCGGTACGCAGTATTTT. Translating it yields CASRSSSRAGGGTQYF. The J gene is TRBJ2-3, the V gene TRBV7-3; 9 nucleotides line up with TRBD2. Germline CDR1 reads SGHTA; CDR2 reads FQGTGA. The V gene end was trimmed by 6 bases and the J gene end by 8 bases; junction bases not matched to a gene: 15. The CDR3 extends over 16 amino acids.

The chain's CDR3 is CASSFIKLGQLNTEAFF. In nucleotides, the CDR3 is TGTGCCAGCAGCTTTATAAAGCTGGGACAGTTGAACACTGAAGCTTTCTTT. The V call is TRBV11-2, the J call TRBJ1-1; 7 bases map to TRBD1. The CDR3 consists of 17 residues. Trimming removed 3 bases from V and 0 bases from J; junction bases left unmatched: 10. The V gene's germline CDR1 is SGHAT and CDR2 FQNNGV.

The chain couples TRBV28 to TRBJ2-3; D is possibly TRBD1 (7 bases). Trimming took 4 bases from V and 2 from J, leaving 16 bases between them. CDR3 size: 16 residues. Germline values: CDR1 MDHEN, CDR2 SYDVKM. CDR3: CASSSGAGGLTDTQYF. DNA for the CDR3: TGTGCCAGCAGTTCCGGCGCAGGGGGGCTCACAGATACGCAGTATTTT.

The chain combines TRBV18 with TRBJ2-1; 11 bases line up with TRBD2. This CDR3 region has 15 residues. Germline lookup yields CDR1 KGHSH and CDR2 LQKENI. V gave up 6 bases and J gave up 7 bases; unmatched junction bases: 8. CDR3 in amino acids: CASSRGLAAGNEQFF. The CDR3 DNA sequence: TGTGCCAGCTCGCGGGGACTAGCGGCGGGGAATGAGCAGTTCTTC.